Listed here are 7 T cell receptor beta chains from one sample, sequenced in a study of T cell responses to AZD1222 COVID-19 vaccine. Measured with immunoSEQ multiplex PCR; TCRdb has only the in-frame clones, and not every one. The sample consists of 150,000 or so clones, over 75% of them appearing once. The sequences come from peripheral blood, collected on day 0 of AZD1222 vaccination. These receptors were obtained from an adult in good health.

The chain joins TRBV11-3 to TRBJ2-3, with 8 positions matching TRBD2. Trimming cost V 5 bases and J 6 bases; bases outside gene matches: 7. CDR1 SGHNT and CDR2 YENEEA come from the germline V gene. This CDR3 contains 14 residues. CDR3 in amino acids: CASSPGLAQDTQYF. As DNA, the CDR3 is TGTGCCAGCAGCCCTGGACTAGCCCAGGATACGCAGTATTTT. Full variable domain (rest looked up from reference TRBV11-3 and TRBJ2-3): EAGVVQSPRYKIIEKKQPVAFWCNPISGHNTLYWYLQNLGQGPELLIRYENEEAVDDSQLPKDRFSAERLKGVDSTLKIQPAELGDSAVYLCASSPGLAQDTQYFGPGTRLTVL.

This clone is a singleton in its sample. At the DNA level, this CDR3 is encoded by other sequences in the same sample as well. This chain connects TRBV9 to TRBJ2-1, with D perhaps matching TRBD1 (6 bases). The CDR3 is made up of 13 amino acids. V was trimmed by 3 bases and J by 5 bases, leaving 9 bases between them. Germline V gene lookup returns CDR1 SGDLS and CDR2 YYNGEE. The chain's CDR3 is CASSGGLNNEQFF. The CDR3 bases are TGTGCCAGCAGCGGGGGGCTAAACAATGAGCAGTTCTTC.

This clone showed up just a few times. The V call is TRBV7-9, the J call TRBJ2-2; TRBD2 might be the D (5 bases). The V end lost 5 bases, the J end lost 5 bases, and 12 bases lay between the germline ends. In germline, CDR1 is SEHNR, CDR2 FQNEAQ (reference sequence). The CDR3 loop spans 14 amino acids. The CDR3 is CASSGSVGTGELFF. As DNA, the CDR3 is TGTGCCAGCAGCGGGAGCGTCGGGACCGGGGAGCTGTTTTTT.

The rearrangement uses TRBV3-1 (or the pseudogene TRBV3-2) and TRBJ2-7; 8 bases fit TRBD1. CDR3 length: 14 amino acids. Germline CDR1 LGHDT, CDR2 YNNKEL (reference sequence). J gave up 4 bases and V 4 bases, and 6 bases lay outside the gene matches. CDR3 loop: CASSPRDRGYEQYF. CDR3 DNA: TGTGCCAGCAGCCCAAGAGACAGGGGTTACGAGCAGTACTTC.

This chain connects TRBV12-3 or TRBV12-4 to TRBJ1-1; no definite D call. This CDR3 has 13 residues. V gave up 2 bases and J gave up 6 bases, with 10 bases separating them. The chain's CDR3 is CASSLSTVPEAFF. CDR3 DNA sequence: TGTGCCAGCAGTTTATCTACTGTACCTGAAGCTTTCTTT.

This chain joins TRBV10-3 and TRBJ2-3; 8 nucleotides line up with TRBD2. The CDR3 is 18 residues long. Germline V gene sequence: CDR1 ENHRY, CDR2 SYGVKD. V trimming: 5 bases; J trimming: 3 bases; junction bases outside the gene matches: 16. CDR3 DNA: TGTGCCATCAGTCCCCCGGGAGACAGCGGGAGTGGGACAGATACGCAGTATTTT. Amino acid sequence: CAISPPGDSGSGTDTQYF.

The J gene is TRBJ1-5, the V gene TRBV19, with D unresolved. Germline V lookup: CDR1 LNHDA, CDR2 SQIVND (reference sequence). The CDR3 is 13 amino acids. V lost 6 bases to trimming and J lost 2 bases, with 8 bases between them. CDR3 sequence: CASRGLGNQPQHF. Here the CDR3 DNA reads TGTGCCAGTAGGGGCCTGGGCAATCAGCCCCAGCATTTT.